The next 30 T cell receptor beta chains were all read from a single sample in a study of blood T cell repertoires in COVID-19. Generated by immunoSEQ multiplex PCR, the TCRdb table keeps only in-frame clones and is missing some. This sample has roughly 200,000 clones; 84% occur once, and the top ten carry more than 3%. Sequencing used PBMCs or T cells enriched from blood (not recorded which). These receptors all stem from a woman under 40 who had been exposed to COVID-19.

The V and J genes are TRBV19 and TRBJ1-4; D is ambiguous. The CDR3 totals 13 residues. V was cut by 6 bases and J by 7 bases, with 12 bases left in between. CDR1 is LNHDA, CDR2 SQIVND, per germline (reference sequence). The CDR3 loop is CASSGGLAEKLFF. The DNA of the CDR3 is TGTGCCAGTAGCGGAGGATTGGCTGAAAAACTGTTTTTT.

A word on this clone: Without the conserved terminal phenylalanine or tryptophan, this CDR3 likely stems from a read error. The limits of the CDR3 on the DNA are not certain, so only TCRdb's listed CDR3 is given. V gene TRBV7-3 combines with J gene TRBJ1-3. From germline, CDR1 is SGHTA and CDR2 FQGTGA. The length of the CDR3 is 11 amino acids, counting both ends. Here the CDR3 reads CASSTKERGGV.

A single count supports this clone. In DNA, the CDR3 is TGTGCCAGCACGGGACAGCGTTATGAAAAACTGTTTTTT. It encodes CASTGQRYEKLFF. V and J are TRBV12-3 or TRBV12-4 and TRBJ1-4; 7 bases match TRBD1. J lost 6 bases, V lost 7 bases, and 5 bases had no gene match. The CDR3 covers 13 residues.

V gene TRBV7-9 combines with J gene TRBJ2-3, with D perhaps matching TRBD1 (6 bases). The germline CDR1 and CDR2 sequences are SEHNR and FQNEAQ (reference sequence). The CDR3 sequence is 14 residues long. V lost 4 bases, J lost 2 bases, and 10 bases lay in between. DNA of the CDR3: TGTGCCAGCAGCTCGGGACAACCCACAGATACGCAGTATTTT. Encoded protein: CASSSGQPTDTQYF.

As to this clone: This CDR3 is also generated by other DNA sequences in the sample. V usage is TRBV6-5 and J usage is TRBJ2-7; 8 bases fit TRBD1. Germline CDR1 is MNHEY and CDR2 is SVGAGI. V shed 2 bases and J 4 bases; nucleotides not matched to a gene: 1. CDR3 length: 13 amino acids. CDR3 nucleotides: TGTGCCAGCAGTTACAGACAGGGGTACGAGCAGTACTTC. Its translation is CASSYRQGYEQYF.

V is TRBV2 and J is TRBJ2-1; possibly TRBD1 for D (6 bases). V lost 2 bases, J lost 6 bases, and 20 bases lay in between. This CDR3 is built from 17 residues. Germline lookup yields CDR1 SNHLY and CDR2 FYNNEI. The CDR3 loop is CASSELGQTAQANEQFF. The DNA of the CDR3 is TGTGCCAGCAGTGAACTAGGACAGACAGCTCAAGCCAATGAGCAGTTCTTC.

This clone appeared a single time. The V gene is TRBV10-2, the J gene TRBJ2-3; D possibly corresponds to TRBD2 (6 bases). The CDR3 is made up of 18 amino acids. Looked up from germline, CDR1 is WSHSY and CDR2 is SAAADI. V gave up 8 bases and J gave up 2 bases, with 26 bases separating them. CDR3 coding DNA: TGCGCCAGCGGCGAAGTAAGGGACTTCCCTCTTCCCACAGATACGCAGTATTTT. It codes for CASGEVRDFPLPTDTQYF.

The chain uses TRBV19 and TRBJ2-2, with 8 bases lining up with TRBD1. Losses at the gene ends were 3 bases for V and 7 bases for J; bases not matched to a gene: 4. Germline V gene lookup returns CDR1 LNHDA and CDR2 SQIVND (reference sequence). The CDR3 sequence is 14 residues long. This chain's CDR3 is CASSITGGSGELFF. CDR3 DNA sequence: TGTGCCAGTAGTATTACAGGGGGTAGCGGGGAGCTGTTTTTT.

The chain has TRBV3-1 (or the pseudogene TRBV3-2) and TRBJ1-1; possible D gene TRBD1, 6 bases. The CDR3 length is 15 residues. The V gene's germline CDR1 is LGHDT and CDR2 YNNKEL (reference sequence). Between the trimmed V and J ends, which lost 1 base and 4 bases, there was a span of 13 bases. CDR3: CASSQGRGGGTEAFF. CDR3 DNA: TGTGCCAGCAGCCAAGGTCGAGGGGGGGGCACTGAAGCTTTCTTT.

CDR3 DNA sequence: TGTGCCAGCAGCTTTACCTGGACAGGTGGTGGGACTGAAGCTTTCTTT. Protein product: CASSFTWTGGGTEAFF. V usage is TRBV7-9 and J usage is TRBJ1-1, with 7 bases that match TRBD1. V was pared by 3 bases and J by 5 bases, with 12 bases of the junction left unmatched. CDR1 and CDR2 from the germline V gene are SEHNR and FQNEAQ (reference sequence). CDR3 length: 16 amino acids.

In DNA, the CDR3 is TGTGCCAGACCCGAGCAGGGCACCAATCAGCCCCAGCATTTT. Protein: CARPEQGTNQPQHF. V gene TRBV19 combines with J gene TRBJ1-5; tentative D call: TRBD1 (5 bases). Per germline, CDR1 LNHDA and CDR2 SQIVND (reference sequence). The CDR3 totals 14 residues. Trimming removed 9 bases at V and 3 bases at J, with 15 bases between.

The chain carries TRBV3-1 (or the pseudogene TRBV3-2) and TRBJ2-3; tentative D call: TRBD1 (6 bases). Trimming shortened V by 2 bases and J by 5 bases, and 8 bases separated the two germline ends. The CDR3 length is 13 residues. The germline V gene has CDR1 LGHDT and CDR2 YNNKEL (reference sequence). The CDR3 reads CASSQRTEDTQYF. The CDR3 DNA follows: TGTGCCAGCAGCCAAAGGACAGAAGATACGCAGTATTTT.

The rearrangement links TRBV6-5 to TRBJ2-7; D gene ambiguous. Germline V gene data show CDR1 as MNHEY and CDR2 as SVGAGI. Deletions cut 2 bases from V and 2 bases from J, with 13 bases between. The length of the CDR3 is 15 residues. The CDR3 DNA reads as TGTGCCAGCAGTTACCATTTCGACAAACCCTACGAGCAGTACTTC. Translated, it gives CASSYHFDKPYEQYF.

The chain links TRBV7-3 to TRBJ2-1, with 15 bases that match TRBD2. Germline CDR1 reads SGHTA; CDR2 reads FQGTGA. The junction had 7 bases not matched to a gene; V was cut back by 2 bases and J by 2 bases. This CDR3 has 19 residues. As DNA, the CDR3 is TGTGCCAGCAGCTTACACGGACTAGCGGGGGGGCCCCCCTACAATGAGCAGTTCTTC. Its protein is CASSLHGLAGGPPYNEQFF.

This clone was seen once. V and J are TRBV6-2 or TRBV6-3 and TRBJ2-2, with 7 bases identical to TRBD2. The CDR3 runs to 14 residues. After removal of 3 bases from V and 4 bases from J, the junction contained 2 bases not matched to a gene. The germline CDR1 and CDR2 sequences are MNHEY and SVGEGT. CDR3 region: CASSYWGGTGELFF. The CDR3 DNA reads as TGTGCCAGCAGTTATTGGGGGGGCACCGGGGAGCTGTTTTTT.

This chain joins TRBV11-3 and TRBJ1-3; 7 bases are shared with TRBD1. The germline V gene has CDR1 SGHNT and CDR2 YENEEA. This CDR3 spans 17 amino acids. V was clipped by 3 bases and J by 2 bases; unmatched bases: 10. In DNA form, the CDR3 reads TGTGCCAGCAGCTTTGGGGACAGCCTTTTCCCTGGAAACACCATATATTTT. Protein: CASSFGDSLFPGNTIYF.

J is TRBJ1-4 and V is TRBV19, with TRBD1 matching 11 bases. CDR3 size: 14 residues. CDR1 LNHDA and CDR2 SQIVND come from the germline V gene (reference sequence). The J segment lost 8 bases and the V segment lost 6 bases, leaving 5 bases of the junction unmatched. CDR3 protein: CASSGGQGAEKLFF. CDR3 nucleotides: TGTGCCAGTAGCGGCGGACAGGGGGCGGAAAAACTGTTTTTT.

This rearrangement joins TRBV6-1 to TRBJ1-1; D not certain. This CDR3 comprises 14 residues. The V and J ends lost 2 bases and 3 bases respectively, with 10 bases between them. Germline CDR1 MNHNS, CDR2 SASEGT. The chain's CDR3 is CASSELLGDTEAFF. CDR3 nucleotide sequence: TGTGCCAGCAGTGAACTCCTCGGGGACACTGAAGCTTTCTTT.

The genes are TRBV30 and TRBJ2-3; 8 nucleotides line up with TRBD2. J gave up 3 bases and V 5 bases, and 10 bases lay outside the gene matches. CDR3 length equals 15 residues. The germline V gene has CDR1 GTSNPN and CDR2 SVGIG (reference sequence). In DNA form, the CDR3 reads TGTGCCTGGGGGAATGCGGGGGGATATACAGATACGCAGTATTTT. Protein product: CAWGNAGGYTDTQYF.

This chain uses TRBV2 with TRBJ1-2, with a tentative D call TRBD1 (6 bases). Germline loops: CDR1 SNHLY, CDR2 FYNNEI. V gave up 6 bases and J gave up 6 bases, with 20 bases separating them. There are 15 residues in the CDR3. The CDR3 DNA reads TGTGCCAGCAGCCGAGACAGGCCGTCTAAGGATGGCTACACCTTC. This codes for CASSRDRPSKDGYTF.

The CDR3 DNA sequence: TGTGCCAGCTTTCGTCAGGGGACACTGACCCAGTACTTC. Translated: CASFRQGTLTQYF. The rearrangement links TRBV5-8 to TRBJ2-5; tentatively, D is TRBD1 (6 bases). The CDR3 runs to 13 residues. Trimming pared 7 bases from V and 7 bases from J, leaving 17 bases between. CDR1 and CDR2 from the germline V gene are SGHTS and YDEGEE. Complete variable domain (other parts from reference TRBV5-8 and TRBJ2-5): EAGVTQSPTHLIKTRGQQATLRCSPISGHTSVYWYQQALGLGLQFLLWYDEGEERNRGNFPPRFSGRQFPNYSSELNVNALELEDSALYLCASFRQGTLTQYFGPGTRLLVL.

The V call is TRBV2, the J call TRBJ1-3, with D unclear. V was shortened by 7 bases and J by 1 base, with 26 bases between the two germline ends. The CDR3 contains 19 residues. The germline CDR1 and CDR2 sequences are SNHLY and FYNNEI. This CDR3 reads CASISLQEEYPLSGNTIYF. In nucleotides, the CDR3 is TGTGCCAGCATTTCCTTGCAGGAAGAATACCCATTATCTGGAAACACCATATATTTT.

This sequence joins TRBV6-6 and TRBJ1-1; the D is unclear. The germline V gene encodes CDR1 MNHNY and CDR2 SVGAGI (reference sequence). The CDR3 runs 13 residues. Trimming cost V 0 bases and J 6 bases, with 8 bases left between them. This CDR3 reads CASSYSKGAEAFF. The CDR3 DNA sequence: TGTGCCAGCAGTTACTCGAAAGGAGCTGAAGCTTTCTTT.

This chain links TRBV12-3 or TRBV12-4 with TRBJ1-2; no clear D gene. The CDR3 contains 13 residues. Trimming took off 6 bases at V and 6 bases at J, with 14 bases between the two ends. The CDR3 loop is CASSLGNFHGYTF. CDR3 in DNA: TGTGCCAGCAGCCTAGGTAACTTCCATGGCTACACCTTC.

V usage is TRBV5-1 and J usage is TRBJ1-1; unclear D gene. Per germline, CDR1 SGHRS and CDR2 YFSETQ. V gave up 0 bases and J gave up 2 bases, with 14 bases separating them. The CDR3 extends over 16 amino acids. DNA for the CDR3: TGCGCCAGCAGCTTGGTTCAGGCCGGAGGAAACACTGAAGCTTTCTTT. It is translated as CASSLVQAGGNTEAFF.

This chain connects TRBV6-5 to TRBJ2-7, with a possible D match to TRBD2 (5 bases). Germline V gives CDR1 MNHEY, CDR2 SVGAGI. This CDR3 is built from 14 residues. The V end lost 5 bases, the J end lost 2 bases, and 13 bases lay between the germline ends. The CDR3 DNA reads as TGTGCCAGCAGTACCCTGGACGGGACCTACGAGCAGTACTTC. This translates into CASSTLDGTYEQYF.

This clone was counted only a few times. The chain joins TRBV4-3 to TRBJ1-5; D remains ambiguous. This CDR3 has 15 residues. V lost 0 bases and J 7 bases, leaving 13 bases between the germline ends. Germline-derived CDR1 and CDR2 are LGHNA and YSLEER. The CDR3 protein is CASSQDLKARQPQHF. CDR3 sequence (DNA): TGCGCCAGCAGCCAAGATTTAAAGGCGAGGCAGCCCCAGCATTTT.

V gene TRBV10-2 combines with J gene TRBJ1-1; D is unclear. Germline CDR1 is WSHSY and CDR2 is SAAADI. V gave up 3 bases and J gave up 1 base, with 12 bases separating them. The CDR3 loop spans 15 amino acids. The CDR3 bases are TGCGCCAGCAGTGATAACACCGGAGGGAACACTGAAGCTTTCTTT. Translating it yields CASSDNTGGNTEAFF.

This chain links TRBV27 with TRBJ2-1; tentative D call: TRBD2 (5 bases). The V gene's germline CDR1 is MNHEY and CDR2 SMNVEV (reference sequence). The CDR3 totals 12 residues. V dropped 4 bases and J dropped 8 bases, with 9 bases sitting between them. The CDR3 loop is CASSSTRDEQFF. The CDR3 DNA reads as TGTGCCAGCAGTTCAACGAGGGATGAGCAGTTCTTC.

V is TRBV6-6 and J is TRBJ1-1; 10 bases agree with TRBD1. Germline values: CDR1 MNHNY, CDR2 SVGAGI (reference sequence). V lost 2 bases to trimming and J lost 8 bases; unmatched junction nucleotides: 8. This CDR3 has 15 residues. CDR3 nucleotide sequence: TGTGCCAGCAGTTACCTCGGACAGGGGGTTAACGAAGCTTTCTTT. Its protein is CASSYLGQGVNEAFF.